A selection of T cell receptor beta chains follows, all from one sample in a study of cytomegalovirus exposure and HLA in healthy donors. This table comes from immunoSEQ multiplex PCR, and its TCRdb copy is limited to in-frame clones, with some not included. Of roughly 230,000 clones listed, about 88% are singletons. What was sequenced was PBMCs. Source of these receptors: a girl aged 2-15 years in good health and CMV-seronegative. The CDR3 runs from the conserved cysteine through the conserved F or W. Fields, in order: V gene, D gene, J gene, clone size, CDR3 DNA, CDR3 protein. A D gene is named only where the DNA matches it firmly. The size field is filled for only some rows; it gives once, few, many or a size class.

V gene: TRBV18
D gene: TRBD1
J gene: TRBJ1-2
clone size: once
CDR3 DNA: TGTGCCAGCTCACCCTGGACAGGGGGCTATGGCTACACCTTC
CDR3 protein: CASSPWTGGYGYTF

V gene: TRBV29-1
D gene: .
J gene: TRBJ1-1
clone size: .
CDR3 DNA: TGCAGCGCCAGCTTTTCGTGGGGCGCTGAAGCTTTCTTT
CDR3 protein: CSASFSWGAEAFF

V gene: TRBV12-5
D gene: TRBD1
J gene: TRBJ1-3
clone size: .
CDR3 DNA: TGTGCTAGTGGTTCCTCTAGGACAGGGGGAAACACCATATATTTT
CDR3 protein: CASGSSRTGGNTIYF

V gene: TRBV5-4
D gene: TRBD1
J gene: TRBJ1-2
clone size: .
CDR3 DNA: TGTGCCAGCAGCTCCAACTCGATCGCCGGGACAGCCTACTATGGCTACACCTTC
CDR3 protein: CASSSNSIAGTAYYGYTF

V gene: TRBV15
D gene: .
J gene: TRBJ1-6
clone size: .
CDR3 DNA: TGTGCCACCAGCAGAGATGAAGTTGGCGGGAGCTCCTATAATTCACCCCTCCACTTT
CDR3 protein: CATSRDEVGGSSYNSPLHF

V gene: TRBV5-1
D gene: TRBD1
J gene: TRBJ2-7
clone size: .
CDR3 DNA: TGCGCCAGCAGCGCGACAGGGGGCAGGGACGAGCAGTACTTC
CDR3 protein: CASSATGGRDEQYF

V gene: TRBV5-1
D gene: TRBD1
J gene: TRBJ1-4
clone size: .
CDR3 DNA: TGCGCCAGCAGCTTCTTAGGGGGCGAAAAACTGTTTTTT
CDR3 protein: CASSFLGGEKLFF

V gene: TRBV7-9
D gene: TRBD1
J gene: TRBJ1-1
clone size: .
CDR3 DNA: TGTGCCAGCAACCGACACTCAGGGGGCGGTGAAGCTTTCTTT
CDR3 protein: CASNRHSGGGEAFF

V gene: TRBV7-9
D gene: .
J gene: TRBJ2-5
clone size: .
CDR3 DNA: TGTGCCAGCAGCTTTGGCAGGTACCAAGAGACCCAGTACTTC
CDR3 protein: CASSFGRYQETQYF

V gene: TRBV4-1
D gene: TRBD2
J gene: TRBJ2-5
clone size: .
CDR3 DNA: TGCGCCAGCAGCCAAGGGGGGACTAGCGGGAGATCAGAGACCCAGTACTTC
CDR3 protein: CASSQGGTSGRSETQYF

V gene: TRBV2
D gene: TRBD2
J gene: TRBJ2-1
clone size: .
CDR3 DNA: TGTGCCAGCAGTGAACCCACCGGGACTAGCGGCCACAATGAGCAGTTCTTC
CDR3 protein: CASSEPTGTSGHNEQFF

V gene: TRBV25-1
D gene: TRBD1
J gene: TRBJ1-1
clone size: .
CDR3 DNA: TGTGCCAGCAGTGCCCGACAGGGTACCACTGAAGCTTTCTTT
CDR3 protein: CASSARQGTTEAFF

V gene: TRBV2
D gene: .
J gene: TRBJ1-2
clone size: .
CDR3 DNA: TGTGCCAGCAGTCCCCGGCCAGGGTTGGGGGCTGACTATGGCTACACCTTC
CDR3 protein: CASSPRPGLGADYGYTF

V gene: TRBV29-1
D gene: .
J gene: TRBJ1-1
clone size: .
CDR3 DNA: TGCAGCGTTGAAGATAGGAGGGAAGCTTTCTTT
CDR3 protein: CSVEDRREAFF

V gene: TRBV6-1
D gene: .
J gene: TRBJ1-6
clone size: .
CDR3 DNA: TGTGCCAGCAGTGTGCGCGGGGGCTCCTATTCACCCCTCCACTTT
CDR3 protein: CASSVRGGSYSPLHF

V gene: TRBV6-1
D gene: TRBD2
J gene: TRBJ2-7
clone size: .
CDR3 DNA: TGTGCCAGCAGCCGGACTAGCGGTCTCTCCTACGAGCAGTACTTC
CDR3 protein: CASSRTSGLSYEQYF

V gene: TRBV5-5
D gene: TRBD2
J gene: TRBJ2-7
clone size: .
CDR3 DNA: TGTGCCAGCAGCGGGACTAGCGGGAGTTACGAGCAGTACTTC
CDR3 protein: CASSGTSGSYEQYF